The rows below give T cell receptor beta chains drawn from one sample of a study of blood T cell repertoires in COVID-19. The method was immunoSEQ multiplex PCR; TCRdb's version includes in-frame clones alone and lacks a portion of them. The sample contains around 280,000 clones, around 90% of which appear only once. The sequenced material came from PBMCs or T cells enriched from blood (not recorded which). These receptors were collected from a young woman with acute COVID-19. Both conserved end residues are part of each CDR3. A D gene is named only where the DNA matches it firmly. The size of a clone is reported for some rows only, either as once, few or many, or as a class for expanded clones.

size,V,D,J,DNA,CDR3
-,TRBV28,TRBD1,TRBJ1-5,TGTGCCAGCAGAATACAGGACAGGGGAAGAGGGAGCAATCAGCCCCAGCATTTT,CASRIQDRGRGSNQPQHF
-,TRBV2,-,TRBJ2-1,TGTGCCAGCAGTGAAGGGGACTCGTCTTACAATGAGCAGTTCTTC,CASSEGDSSYNEQFF
-,TRBV3-1/TRBV3-2,-,TRBJ1-5,TGTGCCAGCAGCCCGTCACAGTTGGGAGCCAATCAGCCCCAGCATTTT,CASSPSQLGANQPQHF
-,TRBV21-1,-,TRBJ1-1,TGTGCCAGCAGCAAGGAGGCAGACAGGGACCCCTCATGGACTGAAGCTTTCTTT,CASSKEADRDPSWTEAFF
-,TRBV28,-,TRBJ1-5,TGTGCCAGCAGTGGGGCGGAGGGAAGGCTCCAGCCCCAGCATTTT,CASSGAEGRLQPQHF
-,TRBV3-1/TRBV3-2,-,TRBJ1-2,TGTGCCAGCAGCCAGACAGCCTATGGCTACACCTTC,CASSQTAYGYTF
-,TRBV5-1,TRBD2,TRBJ2-3,TGCGCCAGCAGCTCCCAAAGCGGGAGAAGCACAGATACGCAGTATTTT,CASSSQSGRSTDTQYF
-,TRBV7-9,TRBD1,TRBJ2-1,TGTGCCAGCAGCTACAGGGGACAGGGATACAATGAGCAGTTCTTC,CASSYRGQGYNEQFF
-,TRBV13,-,TRBJ2-3,TGTGCCAGCAGCAGTACGGGAGCAGATACGCAGTATTTT,CASSSTGADTQYF
-,TRBV2,TRBD2,TRBJ2-1,TGTGCCAGGGCCGGACTAGCGGGGTACAATGAGCAGTTCTTC,CARAGLAGYNEQFF
-,TRBV5-8,-,TRBJ2-3,TGTGCCAGCAGCAGCAGGGGGGGCACAGATACGCAGTATTTT,CASSSRGGTDTQYF
-,TRBV11-2,TRBD2,TRBJ2-1,TGTGCCAGCAGCTTAGTGGCGGCTGGGCTAGCGGGAGTCGGGACGGAGTTCTTC,CASSLVAAGLAGVGTEFF
-,TRBV27,TRBD1,TRBJ1-6,TGTGCCAGCAGTACAGGGGGCGGTTCACCCCTCCACTTT,CASSTGGGSPLHF
once,TRBV7-6,TRBD2,TRBJ2-7,TGTGCCAGCAGCCGATTAACCGGGACTAGCGGGAGGGCCGGGTACGAGCAGTACTTC,CASSRLTGTSGRAGYEQYF
-,TRBV28,-,TRBJ2-7,TGTGCCAGCAGGAGGGGGGGGAGCTCCTACGAGCAGTACTTC,CASRRGGSSYEQYF
-,TRBV9,TRBD2,TRBJ2-7,TGTGCCAGCAGCGGCGGACTAGCGGAATACGAGCAGTACTTC,CASSGGLAEYEQYF
-,TRBV6-5,TRBD2,TRBJ2-7,TGTGCCAGCAACAGGGCTAGCGGGGTCTACGAGCAGTACTTC,CASNRASGVYEQYF
-,TRBV6-2/TRBV6-3,TRBD2,TRBJ2-7,TGTGCCAGCAGTTGGCCGTCGGGACTACTCTACGGGCAGTACTTC,CASSWPSGLLYGQYF
-,TRBV2,TRBD1,TRBJ1-2,TGTGCCAGTGATTCAGGGGGCAGAAACTATGGCTACACCTTC,CASDSGGRNYGYTF
-,TRBV4-1,TRBD1,TRBJ2-7,TGCGCCAGCAGCCAAGGAAGGACAGGCTACGAGCAGTACTTC,CASSQGRTGYEQYF
-,TRBV27,TRBD2,TRBJ2-7,TGCGCCTCGAGGGAGGGCCCCAACGAGCAGTACTTC,CASREGPNEQYF
once,TRBV7-3,-,TRBJ2-6,TGTGCCAGCAGCTTAACGCAGGCCCGTGGGGCCAACGTCCTGACTTTC,CASSLTQARGANVLTF
-,TRBV5-3,TRBD2,TRBJ2-3,TGTGCCAGAAGCTTGCCCGGGACTAGTCAGAATACGCAGTATTTT,CARSLPGTSQNTQYF
once,TRBV28,-,TRBJ2-2,TGTGCCAGCAGTTCCCCCCTCGGGAAGTCCGGGGAGCTGTTTTTT,CASSSPLGKSGELFF
-,TRBV7-8,TRBD1,TRBJ2-7,TGTGCCAGCAGCCCACCGGGACAGGGGGGCTCCGAGCAGTACTTC,CASSPPGQGGSEQYF
few,TRBV2,TRBD1,TRBJ1-4,TGTGCCACCGCGTTCGGACAGGTTAATGAAAAACTGTTTTTT,CATAFGQVNEKLFF
-,TRBV28,TRBD2,TRBJ2-7,TGTGCCAGCAGCCCGGGGGGTCCCTCCTACGAGCAGTACTTC,CASSPGGPSYEQYF
few,TRBV7-9,-,TRBJ2-2,TGTGCCAGCAGCTTATTAGGGGGAACCGGGGAGCTGTTTTTT,CASSLLGGTGELFF
once,TRBV5-1,TRBD1,TRBJ1-2,TGCGCCAGCAGGAGAGGGACAGGGGTCCCCTCCTATGGCTACACCTTC,CASRRGTGVPSYGYTF
-,TRBV7-9,-,TRBJ2-7,TGTGCCAGCAGCTTATCCCGGGAGCCCTCCGGCGAGCAGTACTTC,CASSLSREPSGEQYF
-,TRBV2,TRBD2,TRBJ2-2,TGTGCCAGCAGCCCTATAGCGGGAGGCGCGAACACCGGGGAGCTGTTTTTT,CASSPIAGGANTGELFF
-,TRBV7-9,-,TRBJ1-1,TGTGCCAGCAGCTTGGGAGGGACCCACACTGAAGCTTTCTTT,CASSLGGTHTEAFF
-,TRBV24-1,-,TRBJ2-2,TGTGCCACCAGTGAACACCTGGTAGCCGCCGGGGAGCTGTTTTTT,CATSEHLVAAGELFF
few,TRBV7-9,-,TRBJ2-1,TGTGCCAGCAGTGATGGTAGCGGTTCCAATGAGCAGTTCTTC,CASSDGSGSNEQFF
-,TRBV10-2,TRBD2,TRBJ2-3,TGCGCCAGCAGTCTAGCGGGACCCGGAGATACGCAGTATTTT,CASSLAGPGDTQYF
-,TRBV19,-,TRBJ2-3,TGTGCCAGTGCCCCTTTGCGGGGGCGAGGTCCAGCAGATACGCAGTATTTT,CASAPLRGRGPADTQYF
-,TRBV19,TRBD1,TRBJ1-6,TGTGCCAGTACTCGACAGGGAGGCTCCTATAATTCACCCCTCCACTTT,CASTRQGGSYNSPLHF
-,TRBV6-5,TRBD1,TRBJ1-5,TGTGCCAGCAAGAACAGGGGTTACAATCAGCCCCAGCATTTT,CASKNRGYNQPQHF
-,TRBV5-1,TRBD2,TRBJ2-1,TGCGCCAGCAGCTTGGTGGCGGGAGTCGACAATGAGCAGTTCTTC,CASSLVAGVDNEQFF
-,TRBV2,TRBD2,TRBJ2-7,TGTGCCAGCAGTCAGCCACCGGGACTAGCGGAATCGGGCGAGCAGTACTTC,CASSQPPGLAESGEQYF
-,TRBV19,TRBD1,TRBJ1-1,TGTGCCAGTACTAAGACAGGGGGTGGCACTGAAGCTTTCTTT,CASTKTGGGTEAFF
-,TRBV7-2,TRBD2,TRBJ2-5,TGTGCCAGCAGCTTAGCCCCCACCCCCCCGGTCGGCGGGAGGGCCGTGAAGACCCAGTACTTC,CASSLAPTPPVGGRAVKTQYF
-,TRBV7-2,TRBD1,TRBJ1-5,TGTGCCAGCAGCCGCCGACAGGGGGCCAATCAGCCCCAGCATTTT,CASSRRQGANQPQHF
-,TRBV7-9,-,TRBJ1-4,TGTGCCAGCAGCTTAGCGCGGGGTGCAACTAATGAAAAACTGTTTTTT,CASSLARGATNEKLFF
-,TRBV6-5,TRBD2,TRBJ2-7,TGTGCCAGCAGTTATTCACTAGCGGGAGGAAGCAACGAGCAGTACTTC,CASSYSLAGGSNEQYF
-,TRBV7-9,-,TRBJ1-1,TGTGCCAGCAGCTTTGCCCCTGCCCAGGCCATGAACACTGAAGCTTTCTTT,CASSFAPAQAMNTEAFF
-,TRBV24-1,-,TRBJ2-3,TGTGCCACCAGCCCTCGACACAGCACAGATACGCAGTATTTT,CATSPRHSTDTQYF
-,TRBV15,-,TRBJ2-5,TGTGCCACCAGCAGAGATTCTATGGAGACCCAGTACTTC,CATSRDSMETQYF
-,TRBV11-2,TRBD2,TRBJ2-3,TGTGCCAGCAGCTTCCAAGGACTAGCGGGAGGCCGTACGCAGTATTTT,CASSFQGLAGGRTQYF
-,TRBV24-1,TRBD1,TRBJ2-3,TGTGCCACCAGTGATCCAACAGGGGCTAGCACAGATACGCAGTATTTT,CATSDPTGASTDTQYF
-,TRBV7-8,TRBD1,TRBJ2-5,TGTGCCAGCAAATACAGGGGGCGGGAGACCCAGTACTTC,CASKYRGRETQYF
few,TRBV4-3,TRBD2,TRBJ2-1,TGCGCCAGCAGCCATGGGACTAGCCTCTACAATGAGCAGTTCTTC,CASSHGTSLYNEQFF